A single sample is the source of the 17 T cell receptor beta chains below, sequenced in a study of memory CD4+ T cells and cytomegalovirus serostatus. The sort gate was single viable CD3+CD4+CD8-CD45RO+ cells for memory CD4+ T cells. TCRdb's copy holds only in-frame clones and misses some; the assay was immunoSEQ multiplex PCR. There are about 75,000 clones in the sample; roughly 80% occur only once, and 2.6% lies in the top ten. The sequenced sample was memory CD4+ T cells from blood. The receptors shown here come from an adult in good health and CMV-seropositive.

The chain carries TRBV29-1 and TRBJ1-1, with no clear D. The CDR3 contains 14 residues. Germline values: CDR1 SQVTM, CDR2 ANQGSEA. V lost 5 bases and J lost 2, with 15 bases in between. The CDR3 region has the DNA TGCAGCGTTAGTGCAAGCCAGGTTAACACTGAAGCTTTCTTT. Translated, it gives CSVSASQVNTEAFF.

This rearrangement joins TRBV29-1 to TRBJ2-1; 9 positions agree with TRBD2. The germline gives CDR1 SQVTM, CDR2 ANQGSEA. V shed 3 bases and J 9 bases; nucleotides not matched to a gene: 9. The CDR3 has 14 residues. The CDR3 reads CSVERSSGISEQFF. The CDR3 DNA follows: TGCAGCGTTGAGAGGTCTAGCGGGATAAGTGAGCAGTTCTTC.

The chain has TRBV30 and TRBJ1-5; D not certain. CDR1 and CDR2 from the germline V gene are GTSNPN and SVGIG (reference sequence). The CDR3 has 14 amino acids. With 0 bases removed from V and 0 bases from J, the gap between germline ends came to 6 bases. The CDR3 sequence: CAWSVLNSNQPQHF. CDR3 nucleotide sequence: TGTGCCTGGAGTGTACTTAATAGCAATCAGCCCCAGCATTTT.

J is TRBJ1-1 and V is TRBV11-2, with D maybe TRBD1 (6 bases). CDR1 is SGHAT and CDR2 is FQNNGV in the germline V gene. Trimming cost V 2 bases and J 7 bases, with 14 bases left between them. CDR3 size: 14 residues. DNA for the CDR3: TGTGCCAGCAGCTTATTTGCAGGGGCCGGTGAAGCTTTCTTT. Translating gives CASSLFAGAGEAFF.

J is TRBJ1-1 and V is TRBV10-3, with a tentative D call TRBD1 (6 bases). V lost 6 bases and J lost 1, with 9 bases in between. The CDR3 runs 13 residues. Looked up from germline, CDR1 is ENHRY and CDR2 is SYGVKD. CDR3 sequence: CAISYRENTEAFF. CDR3 coding DNA: TGTGCCATCAGCTACAGGGAGAACACTGAAGCTTTCTTT.

This clone was seen only a few times. CDR3 sequence: CSVQHRRNTEAFF. The CDR3, as DNA: TGCAGCGTTCAGCACAGAAGGAACACTGAAGCTTTCTTT. This sequence joins TRBV29-1 and TRBJ1-1; D not resolved. The germline V gene has CDR1 SQVTM and CDR2 ANQGSEA. Trimming removed 5 bases from V and 1 base from J, with 11 bases in between. The length of the CDR3 is 13 residues.

The gene calls are TRBV7-2 and TRBJ2-7; TRBD2 aligns across 14 bases. Germline V CDR1 and CDR2: SGHTA, FQGNSA. This CDR3 comprises 15 residues. Germline trimming cut 5 bases from V and 5 bases from J; bases unmatched to any gene: 5. The CDR3 reads CASSAGTSGSHEQYV. The CDR3 DNA reads TGTGCCAGCAGCGCGGGGACTAGCGGGAGCCACGAGCAGTACGTC.

This clone appeared a few times. V and J are TRBV28 and TRBJ1-2; 12 bases are a match to TRBD1. The CDR3 spans 17 residues. The V and J ends lost 2 bases and 5 bases, in that order; junction bases with no gene match: 9. Germline V lookup: CDR1 MDHEN, CDR2 SYDVKM. The CDR3 is CASSLGTGGFRAYGYTF. DNA for the CDR3: TGTGCCAGCAGTTTAGGGACAGGGGGCTTCCGAGCGTATGGCTACACCTTC.

This clone was found once. The V gene is TRBV10-3, the J gene TRBJ2-7; D not certain. Germline values: CDR1 ENHRY, CDR2 SYGVKD. V gave up 0 bases and J gave up 3 bases, with 3 bases separating them. The CDR3 sequence is 12 residues long. The CDR3 DNA follows: TGTGCCATCAGTGAGTCAGGCTACGAGCAGTACGTC. Residues: CAISESGYEQYV.

This clone turned up a few times. The rearrangement uses TRBV10-2 and TRBJ1-1; no firm D call. The CDR3 is 15 amino acids. V lost 1 base, J lost 0 bases, and 9 bases lay in between. Germline V gene data show CDR1 as WSHSY and CDR2 as SAAADI. CDR3 loop: CASSEYGRLNTEAFF. CDR3 DNA: TGCGCCAGCAGTGAGTACGGCAGATTGAACACTGAAGCTTTCTTT.

The genes are TRBV6-1 and TRBJ2-7; maybe TRBD2 (5 bases). Germline V lookup: CDR1 MNHNS, CDR2 SASEGT. The germline V and J ends were trimmed by 5 bases and 3 bases, with 11 bases remaining between them. There are 13 residues in the CDR3. The CDR3 DNA is TGTGCCAGCAGTAGCGGTGGGCTCTACGAGCAGTACTTC. It yields the protein CASSSGGLYEQYF.

The chain uses TRBV19 and TRBJ1-4, with 7 bases that match TRBD1. The CDR3 covers 14 residues. Germline-derived CDR1 and CDR2 are LNHDA and SQIVND (reference sequence). The V segment lost 5 bases and the J segment 6 bases; nucleotides outside the gene matches: 6. The CDR3 nucleotides are TGTGCCAGTAGTCAACAGGGGTTTGATGAAAAACTGTTTTTT. Its protein is CASSQQGFDEKLFF.

In this sample, this clone turned up a few times. The genes are TRBV9 and TRBJ2-5; 10 nucleotides agree with TRBD2. CDR1 is SGDLS, CDR2 YYNGEE, per germline. The CDR3 is 15 residues long. Trimming removed 3 bases from V and 5 bases from J; junction bases left unmatched: 7. CDR3 loop: CASSDERGGWETQYF. The DNA of the CDR3 is TGTGCCAGCAGCGACGAGCGGGGGGGCTGGGAGACCCAGTACTTC.

V and J are TRBV6-1 and TRBJ2-1; 8 positions match TRBD2. The length of the CDR3 is 18 residues. Germline trimming cut 0 bases from V and 8 bases from J; bases unmatched to any gene: 15. CDR1 and CDR2 from the germline V gene are MNHNS and SASEGT. The CDR3 DNA reads as TGTGCCAGCAGTGAAGCGACTTGGAGCGGGAGCACAAGTCATGAGCAGTTCTTC. Protein sequence: CASSEATWSGSTSHEQFF.

The CDR3 DNA sequence: TGTGCCAGCAGCGTCCAGACAGGGGGCCCCTATGGCTACACCTTC. Protein product: CASSVQTGGPYGYTF. V gene TRBV9 combines with J gene TRBJ1-2; 10 nucleotides align to TRBD1. The CDR3 has 15 residues. Unmatched junction bases numbered 5, after V lost 2 bases and J lost 4 bases. Germline assignment: CDR1 SGDLS and CDR2 YYNGEE.

The chain joins TRBV7-2 to TRBJ1-3; maybe TRBD1 (6 bases). Trimming shortened V by 4 bases and J by 0 bases, and 13 bases separated the two germline ends. Germline values: CDR1 SGHTA, CDR2 FQGNSA. The CDR3 sequence is 16 residues long. The CDR3 loop is CASSSRQAYSGNTIYF. The DNA of the CDR3 is TGTGCCAGCAGCTCCCGACAGGCCTACTCTGGAAACACCATATATTTT.

The chain carries TRBV19 and TRBJ1-1; no firm D call. The CDR3 has 16 residues. Germline V gene lookup returns CDR1 LNHDA and CDR2 SQIVND (reference sequence). Trimming removed 7 bases from V and 1 base from J, with 19 bases in between. CDR3 sequence: CASTPLGGKPNTEAFF. The CDR3, as DNA: TGTGCCAGTACCCCCCTAGGAGGGAAGCCGAACACTGAAGCTTTCTTT.